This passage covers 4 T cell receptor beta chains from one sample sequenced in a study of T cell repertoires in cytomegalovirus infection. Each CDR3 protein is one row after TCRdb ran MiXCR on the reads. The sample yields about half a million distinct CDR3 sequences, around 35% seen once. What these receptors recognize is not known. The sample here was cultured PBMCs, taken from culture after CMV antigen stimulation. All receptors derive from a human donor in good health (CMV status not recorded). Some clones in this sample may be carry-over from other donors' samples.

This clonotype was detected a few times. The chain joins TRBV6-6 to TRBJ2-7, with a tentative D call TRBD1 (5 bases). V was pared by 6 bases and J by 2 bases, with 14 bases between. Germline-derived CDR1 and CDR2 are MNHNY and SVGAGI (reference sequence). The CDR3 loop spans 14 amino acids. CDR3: CASSPSGQTYEQYV. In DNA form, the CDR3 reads TGTGCCAGCAGCCCCTCCGGACAAACCTACGAGCAGTACGTC.

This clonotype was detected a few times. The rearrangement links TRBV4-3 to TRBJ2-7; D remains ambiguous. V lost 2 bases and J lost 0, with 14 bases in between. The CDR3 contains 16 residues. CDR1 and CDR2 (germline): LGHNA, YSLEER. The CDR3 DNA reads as TGCGCCAGCAGCCAAAGGACCGCGGTGAGCTCCTACGAGCAGTACGTC. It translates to CASSQRTAVSSYEQYV.

The CDR3 spells CASSDRGMLRRTDTQYF. The CDR3 nucleotides read TGTGCCAGCAGTGACAGGGGGATGCTACGGAGGACAGATACGCAGTATTTT. The chain links TRBV2 to TRBJ2-3; 7 bases align to TRBD1. The CDR3 has 17 amino acids. The V segment lost 3 bases and the J segment 3 bases; nucleotides outside the gene matches: 12. Looked up from germline, CDR1 is SNHLY and CDR2 is FYNNEI.

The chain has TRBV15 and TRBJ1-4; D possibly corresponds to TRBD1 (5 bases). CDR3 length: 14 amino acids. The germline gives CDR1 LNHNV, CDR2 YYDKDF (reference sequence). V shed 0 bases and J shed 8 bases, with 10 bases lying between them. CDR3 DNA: TGTGCCACCAGCAGAGATATCCGGGACGAAAAACTGTTTTTT. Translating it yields CATSRDIRDEKLFF.